These 13 T cell receptor beta chains originate from one sample sequenced in a study of vaccination and CD4 T cells after COVID-19. As to treatment: roughly nine-day PBMC culture with coronavirus spike peptide pools or control peptides (ViraFEST assay). Antigens for these TCRs are unknown. Cultured CD4+ T cell DNA was sequenced using the Oncomine TCR Beta short-read assay. TCRdb reprocessed the PCR reads with MiXCR, giving one entry per CDR3 protein. The sample holds about 9,700 distinct CDR3 sequences; roughly three fifths are singletons and the top ten take 25% to 30%. Sequencing was performed on CD4+ T cells from blood, cultured in vitro. These receptors originate from a human donor who had recovered from COVID-19.

This clonotype was counted a few times. This chain joins TRBV20-1 and TRBJ1-5; the match to TRBD1 covers 9 bases. Germline V gene lookup returns CDR1 DFQATT and CDR2 SNEGSKA (reference sequence). J lost 4 bases, V lost 5 bases, and 3 bases had no gene match. The CDR3 length is 13 residues. Here the CDR3 reads CSAGTGRNQPQHF. The CDR3, as DNA: TGCAGTGCTGGGACAGGGAGGAATCAGCCCCAGCATTTT.

This chain connects TRBV6-2 or TRBV6-3 to TRBJ1-5; D unresolved. Trimming removed 2 bases from V and 1 base from J, with 6 bases in between. This CDR3 is built from 14 residues. Germline V gene sequence: CDR1 MNHEY, CDR2 SVGEGT. The CDR3 bases are TGTGCCAGCAGTTACGTCTCCAGCAATCAGCCCCAGCATTTT. Translation: CASSYVSSNQPQHF.

The rearrangement uses TRBV6-1 and TRBJ1-4; TRBD1 agrees at 8 bases. Germline V lookup: CDR1 MNHNS, CDR2 SASEGT. This CDR3 has 15 amino acids. V lost 5 bases, J lost 3 bases, and 5 bases stayed unmatched. The DNA for the CDR3 is TGTGCCAGCAGTCCGGACAGGGCCCCTAATGAAAAACTGTTTTTT. Residues: CASSPDRAPNEKLFF.

This clonotype was counted once. The chain employs TRBV20-1 and TRBJ1-1; maybe TRBD1 (5 bases). CDR3 length: 16 residues. The germline V gene has CDR1 DFQATT and CDR2 SNEGSKA (reference sequence). V lost 1 base and J lost 8, with 23 bases in between. CDR3 nucleotides: TGCAGTGCTAGAGGTGGCCTGGGGGGGGTAAGGTTAGAAGCTTTCTTT. Protein product: CSARGGLGGVRLEAFF.

CDR3 DNA sequence: TGCAGTGCTAGAGAAGACCATGAGCAGTTCTTC. The encoded protein is CSAREDHEQFF. The V and J genes are TRBV20-1 and TRBJ2-1, with D uncertain. V was cut by 0 bases and J by 8 bases, with 5 bases left in between. This CDR3 has 11 amino acids. The germline V gene has CDR1 DFQATT and CDR2 SNEGSKA (reference sequence).

The gene calls are TRBV11-3 and TRBJ2-3; TRBD2 aligns across 12 bases. Germline V gives CDR1 SGHNT, CDR2 YENEEA. CDR3 length: 16 amino acids. The V segment lost 5 bases and the J segment 5 bases; nucleotides outside the gene matches: 8. CDR3 region: CASSTLAGGPGDTQYF. The DNA for the CDR3 is TGTGCCAGCAGCACACTAGCGGGAGGCCCGGGAGATACGCAGTATTTT.

The rearrangement links TRBV20-1 to TRBJ2-5; D gene uncertain. Between the trimmed V and J ends, which lost 2 bases and 5 bases, there was a span of 6 bases. The CDR3 has 11 residues. Germline V CDR1 and CDR2: DFQATT, SNEGSKA (reference sequence). The CDR3 spells CSARMPETQYF. The CDR3 DNA reads as TGCAGTGCTAGAATGCCCGAGACCCAGTACTTC.

The chain couples TRBV2 to TRBJ2-7; TRBD2 might be the D (5 bases). There are 13 residues in the CDR3. Germline V gene lookup returns CDR1 SNHLY and CDR2 FYNNEI. The V end lost 7 bases, the J end lost 6 bases, and 16 bases lay between the germline ends. The CDR3 reads CASTPERASEQYF. The CDR3 coding sequence is TGTGCCAGCACCCCGGAGAGGGCCAGCGAGCAGTACTTC.

This chain joins TRBV10-3 and TRBJ2-7, with TRBD1 matching 8 bases. This CDR3 has 15 amino acids. J was trimmed by 1 base and V by 1 base; bases with no gene match: 3. Germline V gene data show CDR1 as ENHRY and CDR2 as SYGVKD. The CDR3 region is CAISEWGTGSYEQYF. In DNA form, the CDR3 reads TGTGCCATCAGTGAGTGGGGGACAGGTTCCTACGAGCAGTACTTC.

This rearrangement joins TRBV14 to TRBJ1-1; 7 positions agree with TRBD1. Germline-derived CDR1 and CDR2 are SGHDN and FVKESK. The CDR3 has 12 residues. Trimming removed 8 bases from V and 3 bases from J; junction bases left unmatched: 3. The chain's CDR3 is CASAGQDTEAFF. The CDR3 nucleotides are TGTGCCAGCGCAGGACAGGACACTGAAGCTTTCTTT.

The chain is built from TRBV29-1 and TRBJ1-1; D perhaps matches TRBD1 (5 bases). CDR3 length: 11 residues. The germline CDR1 and CDR2 sequences are SQVTM and ANQGSEA. The V end lost 5 bases, the J end lost 5 bases, and 9 bases lay between the germline ends. CDR3 bases: TGCAGCGTTCGCAGGGCTACTGAAGCTTTCTTT. Residues: CSVRRATEAFF.

Details on this clonotype: A read error may account for a junction end that differs from germline. The V call is TRBV6-2 or TRBV6-3, the J call TRBJ1-5; 9 bases align to TRBD1. The CDR3 consists of 13 residues. Germline V gene sequence: CDR1 MNHEY, CDR2 SVGEGT. This CDR3 is CASNRGPNQLQHF. CDR3 nucleotide sequence: TGTGCCAGCAACAGGGGGCCCAATCAGCTCCAGCATTTT.

J is TRBJ2-7 and V is TRBV6-1; no definite D call. Between the trimmed V and J ends, which lost 10 bases and 1 base, there was a span of 14 bases. Germline V lookup: CDR1 MNHNS, CDR2 SASEGT. The CDR3 runs to 13 residues. CDR3 DNA: TGTGCCACCACCATCGGCCCATCCTACGAGCAGTACTTC. As protein: CATTIGPSYEQYF.